This TCR beta chain was sequenced during a study of blood T cell repertoires in COVID-19. The germline CDR1 and CDR2 sequences are WNHNN and SYGVQD (reference sequence). The CDR3 extends over 15 amino acids. Trimming shortened V by 0 bases and J by 0 bases, and 8 bases separated the two germline ends. The data were produced by immunoSEQ multiplex PCR, yet TCRdb's version contains in-frame clones alone and is incomplete. The table has 150,000 to 200,000 clones, under 95% seen once. The rearrangement joins TRBV10-1 to TRBJ1-2; D remains ambiguous. The clonotype originates from a man between 18 and 29 years old with acute or convalescent COVID-19. Source material: peripheral blood. In DNA form, the CDR3 reads TGCGCCAGCAGTGAGTCGGAGTATACTAACTATGGCTACACCTTC. The encoded protein is CASSESEYTNYGYTF.